This entry is about one T cell receptor beta chain. What it recognizes is unknown. Trimming removed 4 bases at V and 2 bases at J, with 4 bases between. The CDR3 length is 12 residues. Germline V lookup: CDR1 MNHNS, CDR2 SASEGT. The data stem from a study of vaccination and CD4 T cells after COVID-19. Stated treatment: 10-day PBMC culture with coronavirus spike peptide pools or control peptides (ViraFEST assay). Samples of CD4+ T cells were obtained from the unexposed donor before the COVID-19 pandemic (2011-2018). Under the ViraFEST approach, antigen-specific T cells were expanded with peptide pools and TCRs subsequently sequenced. Sequencing of DNA taken from cultured CD4+ T cells relied on the Oncomine TCR Beta short-read assay. Using its own MiXCR run on the PCR reads, TCRdb lists one record per CDR3 protein. The repertoire holds approximately 5,000 distinct CDR3 sequences, with roughly 27% as singletons.

Sequences were obtained from CD4+ T cells from blood, cultured in vitro. This chain connects TRBV6-1 to TRBJ2-3; D unresolved. The origin of this receptor is a human donor in good health. DNA for the CDR3: TGTGCCAGCAGTGGAGCCACAGATACGCAGTATTTT. It yields the protein CASSGATDTQYF.